The following is a TCR beta chain sequence with its context. The antigen remains undetermined. The sample originates from a study of PD-1 blockade in classical Hodgkin lymphoma. Method: immunoSEQ multiplex PCR; TCRdb's copy keeps in-frame clones and lacks some. Of 15,000 or so clones listed, 85% are singletons. Every patient relapsed after autologous stem cell transplantation, and brentuximab vedotin exposure varied. Magnetic negative selection purified CD4+ T cells from thawed PBMCs. Germline V gene data show CDR1 as MDHEN and CDR2 as SYDVKM. CDR3 length: 16 residues. V lost 4 bases and J lost 2; bases outside the gene matches: 10. The study's findings and limits: According to reports, newly diagnosed patients had lower baseline TCR diversity than healthy donors, and relapsed/refractory patients had lower baseline TCR diversity still.

The sequencing here drew on CD4+ T cells from blood, taken at baseline. This clonotype originated in a human donor with classical Hodgkin lymphoma. V is TRBV28 and J is TRBJ1-1, with 7 bases that match TRBD1. This CDR3 is CASSYIWTGPNTEAFF. The CDR3 DNA follows: TGTGCCAGCAGTTACATCTGGACAGGCCCAAACACTGAAGCTTTCTTT. Variable domain in full (rest from reference TRBV28 and TRBJ1-1): DVKVTQSSRYLVKRTGEKVFLECVQDMDHENMFWYRQDPGLGLRLIYFSYDVKMKEKGDIPEGYSVSREKKERFSLILESASTNQTSMYLCASSYIWTGPNTEAFFGQGTRLTVV.